The 9 T cell receptor beta chains presented below share a single source sample, sequenced in a study of tumor-infiltrating lymphocytes in primary liver carcinoma. The template, roughly 550 ng total RNA, yielded TCR beta cDNA made with a constant-region primer. ARM-PCR was slightly modified, and three nested multiplex PCR rounds with it gave rise to the TCR beta libraries. TRBV1-TRBV30 forward and Cbeta reverse primers drove the first two approximately 10-cycle rounds. Each CDR3 protein is one row after TCRdb ran MiXCR on the multiplex PCR reads. Here the sample spans about 64,000 distinct CDR3 sequences, over 60% being singletons. Both RNA and DNA were isolated together from around 20-30 mg of bulk tissue that had not been sorted. Sample: liver tumor tissue from sampling region 4. As to subset: tumor region T4, right-lateral pole. These receptors originate from a man aged 35-49 years with primary liver carcinoma and hepatitis B virus infection.

V gene TRBV12-3 or TRBV12-4 combines with J gene TRBJ1-2; 9 bases line up with TRBD1. The CDR3 spans 14 residues. The J segment lost 5 bases and the V segment lost 6 bases, leaving 7 bases of the junction unmatched. The CDR3 reads CASSRGQGLYGYTF. The CDR3 nucleotides read TGTGCCAGCAGCCGGGGACAGGGCTTGTATGGCTACACCTTC.

Regarding this clonotype: The junction shows a germline mismatch at one end, possibly a read error. V gene TRBV6-2 or TRBV6-3 combines with J gene TRBJ2-7, with a possible D match to TRBD1 (5 bases). The CDR3 has 16 amino acids. Germline V gene data show CDR1 as MNHEY and CDR2 as SVGEGT. CDR3 coding DNA: TGTGACAGCAGTTACAGGCTAGTGGGAATATCCTACGAGCAGTACTTC. Amino acid sequence: CDSSYRLVGISYEQYF.

Remarks on this clonotype: One base away lies a much larger clone, so this may be a sequencing read error. The chain links TRBV6-5 to TRBJ2-1, with 9 bases matching TRBD2. This CDR3 comprises 14 residues. Germline V lookup: CDR1 MNHEY, CDR2 SVGAGI. CDR3 in amino acids: CVSSRLADYHEQFF. The CDR3 bases are TGTGTCAGCAGTCGACTAGCGGATTACCATGAGCAGTTCTTC.

Worth noting for this clonotype: Here the CDR3 omits its conserved ending phenylalanine or tryptophan, so a read error is the likely source. The J gene is TRBJ1-5, the V gene TRBV11-3, with D possibly TRBD1 on 5 matching bases. The CDR3 length is 15 residues. V was clipped by 2 bases and J by 6 bases, with 14 bases between them. Per germline, CDR1 SGHNT and CDR2 YENEEA. CDR3 residues: CASSLYLGVAQPQHL. For the CDR3, the DNA is TGTGCCAGCAGCTTATATTTGGGGGTGGCTCAGCCCCAGCATTTA.

The chain carries TRBV7-9 and TRBJ2-5, with 9 bases matching TRBD2. Germline V lookup: CDR1 SEHNR, CDR2 FQNEAQ (reference sequence). V dropped 8 bases and J dropped 8; count of bases not matched to a gene: 15. This CDR3 spans 15 amino acids. The CDR3 sequence: CASGRTSEGLDTQYF. DNA of the CDR3: TGTGCCAGCGGCAGGACTAGCGAGGGCCTAGATACCCAGTACTTC.

The V and J genes are TRBV6-1 and TRBJ1-2; D unclear. The CDR3 extends over 17 amino acids. The V gene lost 0 bases and the J gene lost 8 bases, with 22 bases spanning the gap. Germline values: CDR1 MNHNS, CDR2 SASEGT. As DNA, the CDR3 is TGTGCCAGCAGTGAAGCAAGTCCCGGCGGAGCTAAACGGGGCTACACCTTC. It encodes CASSEASPGGAKRGYTF.

As concerns this clonotype: The CDR3 ends on some other residue instead of the conserved phenylalanine or tryptophan, so this is likely a read error. This chain joins TRBV6-6 and TRBJ1-6, with TRBD1 matching 7 bases. The germline gives CDR1 MNHNY, CDR2 SVGAGI (reference sequence). This CDR3 has 16 residues. The CDR3 spells CASSYSPQGVDSPLHV. The CDR3 nucleotides are TGTGCCAGTAGTTACTCCCCGCAGGGGGTAGATTCACCCCTCCACGTT.

Regarding this clonotype: Given a much more abundant clone one base away, this may be a read error. The genes are TRBV6-1 and TRBJ2-1, with D tentatively TRBD2 (6 bases). The CDR3 runs 16 residues. CDR1 and CDR2 from the germline V gene are MNHNS and SASEGT. The CDR3 protein is CVSTPYLSGGYNEQFF. CDR3 bases: TGTGTCAGCACCCCTTATCTTAGCGGAGGCTACAATGAGCAGTTCTTC.

Points on this clonotype: One end of the junction is discordant with germline, which a read error may explain. V is TRBV29-1 and J is TRBJ1-1; D perhaps matches TRBD1 (5 bases). This CDR3 has 15 residues. Germline CDR1 SQVTM, CDR2 ANQGSEA. The CDR3 here is CSVSAGWEMGTEALF. CDR3 DNA: TGCAGCGTTTCGGCAGGGTGGGAAATGGGAACTGAAGCTTTATTT.